Included here is one T cell receptor beta chain sequence, with context. Its antigen specificity is not known. No quality values exist for individual bases; no much larger clone is one base distant. Healthy HIV-negative adults with no recently reported acute infections or vaccinations were included as donors. All donors were Caucasian adults living in Nashville, Tennessee, USA. In the unsorted samples, roughly 90 million PBMCs were counted, and genomic DNA was extracted using the QIAamp DNA Blood Mini kit. After blood collection by leukapheresis, PBMCs were isolated using Ficoll-Histopaque density gradient centrifugation and then cryopreserved in the vapor phase of liquid nitrogen. This sample is drawn from a study of shared clonotypes between healthy human individuals (dated by TCRdb to the early 2020s). Some background on the complete study: A couple of women and three men aged 18 to 49 years were included in the cohort. Blood TCR repertoires of five healthy adults were deeply sequenced to estimate repertoire size and the extent of clonotype sharing between individuals. Libraries were prepared and TCR repertoires were sequenced by different laboratories using diverse techniques, in order to increase sequencing depth and limit assay-specific biases. Leukapheresis yielded between about 0.8 and 8.9 billion PBMCs per donor.

The germline V gene (reference sequence) provides CDR1 LNHDA and CDR2 SQIVND. V is cut by 5 bases and J by 0 bases, and the space between the germline ends is 14 bases. Including the terminal cysteine and phenylalanine, the CDR3 comprises 16 residues. CDR3 DNA is the only sequence kept; it has 48 bases, read in frame from the first base. General conclusions and limits of the study: Pairwise subsampling led to the expectation that sequencing depth would affect the degree of clonotype sharing among donors. Because the study included a small number of donors, the genetic and exposure-history diversity represented was limited. Sampling was restricted to blood, and TCR repertoires in tissues likely differ from the TCR repertoires found in blood.

Using the deep immunoSEQ assay, multiplex PCR amplified TCR CDR3 regions from genomic DNA. Extracted genomic DNA from each cell subset was spread evenly across all wells of several immunoSEQ 96-well plates, with each plate serving as a replicate. Each replicate PCR for unsorted PBMC received 300 to 350 ng genomic DNA, equal to 30,000 to 35,000 T cell genomes. Ten immunoSEQ deep assay plates were used to sequence unsorted PBMC genomic DNA. Purified libraries were quantified with a Qubit 3.0 fluorometer, sized on a Bioanalyzer 2100, and re-quantified with the KAPA Library Quantification kit. Every immunoSEQ 96-well plate was sequenced on a dedicated single-read 150-cycle Illumina NextSeq 550 flow cell. On the authors' methods: Because the immunoSEQ output held only junctional sequences and lacked quality scores, the filtering could not match the filtering applied to full-length reads. Sequences were annotated with PyIR, a Python wrapper for IgBLAST v1.9, and V/J genes and CDR3 were assigned using IMGT germline references. Reads were removed for weak V/J assignments (E-value above 1e-6), missing CDR3, stop codons, out-of-frame junctions, or ambiguous translated residues. V3J clonotypes were defined by identical inferred V gene, J gene, and CDR3 amino acid sequence. To compute the percentage overlap between repertoires, the number of shared unique clonotypes was divided by the size of the smaller repertoire. Three approaches were used to assess repertoire richness: RTK rarefaction, the Chao1 estimator, and Recon v2.1 estimates of unobserved clonotypes. Not all clones reach the TCRdb copy of this immuneACCESS table, which keeps in-frame sequences only. Checked studies attribute under half of the gap to unresolved V genes and leave the rest unexplained. The DNA was the basis for D and trimming; V, J and clone size are from that table. A total of about 500,000 clones appear in this sample, about 74% of them only once. The ten largest clones capture about 12% of the sample.

The TCR comes from a woman aged 40 to 50 in good health. Some clones in this sample may be carry-over from other donors' samples. This receptor chain uses TRBV19 and TRBJ1-3; the D gene is perhaps TRBD1, on 6 matching bases. Sequenced: PBMCs. The CDR3 amino acid sequence is: CASSWVGAHSGNTIYF. The nucleotide sequence reads TGTGCCAGTAGTTGGGTGGGGGCCCACTCTGGAAACACCATATATTTT.